Listed here are 16 T cell receptor beta chains from one sample, sequenced in a study of CD8 T cells in ankylosing spondylitis. TCRdb called the 5' RACE reads again in MiXCR, with one record for every CDR3 protein. This sample carries 85,000 to 90,000 distinct CDR3 sequences, around 30% of them seen once, and the ten largest clones take around three fifths. Sequencing input: blood, either unsorted or a sorted T cell fraction (not recorded which). These receptors came from a male donor with ankylosing spondylitis or in good health (not recorded which).

The chain couples TRBV27 to TRBJ2-7; 7 positions match TRBD1. The ends lost 5 bases at V and 3 bases at J; junction bases unmatched: 10. CDR1 MNHEY and CDR2 SMNVEV come from the germline V gene (reference sequence). CDR3 length: 15 residues. The CDR3 nucleotides read TGTGCCAGCAGTCCCCGGGACAGAAACTTCTACGAGCAGTACTTC. Its translation: CASSPRDRNFYEQYF.

The chain combines TRBV28 with TRBJ2-1, with TRBD1 identical over 7 bases. The CDR3 totals 16 residues. Per the germline V gene, CDR1 is MDHEN and CDR2 is SYDVKM. Trimming took 3 bases from V and 4 from J; bases not matched to a gene: 9. As DNA, the CDR3 is TGTGCCAGCAGTTTGCCGGGACAGACCCTGTACAATGAGCAGTTCTTC. It is translated as CASSLPGQTLYNEQFF.

This clonotype was counted at least ten times. This chain uses TRBV20-1 with TRBJ2-3, with TRBD2 identical over 10 bases. This CDR3 has 14 amino acids. Germline CDR1 is DFQATT and CDR2 is SNEGSKA (reference sequence). Trimming took 7 bases from V and 1 from J; bases not matched to a gene: 5. CDR3 amino acids: CSGFGLAGTDTQYF. The CDR3 DNA follows: TGCAGTGGCTTTGGACTAGCGGGCACAGATACGCAGTATTTT.

The chain joins TRBV28 to TRBJ2-2; D unclear. Germline-derived CDR1 and CDR2 are MDHEN and SYDVKM. V was pared by 3 bases and J by 0 bases, with 11 bases between. The CDR3 loop spans 16 amino acids. CDR3 protein: CASSLWTNANTGELFF. In DNA form, the CDR3 reads TGTGCCAGCAGTTTGTGGACCAACGCGAACACCGGGGAGCTGTTTTTT.

J is TRBJ2-7 and V is TRBV18, with 7 bases lining up with TRBD2. The J segment lost 3 bases and the V segment lost 3 bases, leaving 8 bases of the junction unmatched. This CDR3 is 15 amino acids long. Germline CDR1 and CDR2: KGHSH and LQKENI. The CDR3 loop is CASSPGGTGLYEQYV. The CDR3 DNA sequence: TGTGCCAGCTCACCGGGAGGGACCGGACTCTACGAGCAGTACGTC.

This rearrangement joins TRBV6-5 to TRBJ2-5; 9 positions match TRBD1. This CDR3 comprises 16 residues. With 2 bases clipped from V and 5 bases from J, the junction kept 9 bases outside the gene matches. Germline CDR1 reads MNHEY; CDR2 reads SVGAGI. CDR3 DNA sequence: TGTGCCAGCAGTTACGGGTGGGACAGGGTGGGGGAGACCCAGTACTTC. Protein product: CASSYGWDRVGETQYF.

The chain carries TRBV20-1 and TRBJ1-5, with 8 bases that match TRBD1. After removal of 6 bases from V and 2 bases from J, the junction contained 18 bases not matched to a gene. CDR1 and CDR2 from the germline V gene are DFQATT and SNEGSKA (reference sequence). CDR3 length equals 18 residues. The CDR3, as DNA: TGCAGTGCGGCGGCTCGTACAGGGGGTGCGTGGGGCAATCAGCCCCAGCATTTT. Amino acid sequence: CSAAARTGGAWGNQPQHF.

The chain joins TRBV6-1 to TRBJ2-2; no firm D call. The V end lost 2 bases, the J end lost 6 bases, and 1 base lay between the germline ends. The germline V gene encodes CDR1 MNHNS and CDR2 SASEGT. The CDR3 has 11 amino acids. The CDR3 sequence is CASSESGELFF. For the CDR3, the DNA is TGTGCCAGCAGTGAATCCGGGGAGCTGTTTTTT.

The rearrangement joins TRBV14 to TRBJ2-1; a possible D gene is TRBD2 (6 bases). V lost 2 bases, J lost 8 bases, and 19 bases lay in between. Germline-derived CDR1 and CDR2 are SGHDN and FVKESK. The length of the CDR3 is 16 residues. Here the CDR3 DNA reads TGTGCCAGCAGCCAACTATTACCGGGAGCTTGGGATGAGCAGTTCTTC. This gives the protein CASSQLLPGAWDEQFF.

The V call is TRBV13, the J call TRBJ2-1; 7 positions match TRBD2. The CDR3 length is 16 residues. Per the germline V gene, CDR1 is PRHDT and CDR2 is FYEKMQ (reference sequence). V lost 3 bases to trimming and J lost 2 bases; unmatched junction nucleotides: 7. The CDR3 sequence: CASSLTSGIPYNEQFF. Written as DNA, the CDR3 is TGTGCCAGCAGCTTGACAAGCGGGATTCCCTACAATGAGCAGTTCTTC.

This clonotype was detected a few times. The chain has TRBV12-3 or TRBV12-4 and TRBJ1-1, with D unclear. This CDR3 region has 12 residues. Deletions cut 3 bases from V and 6 bases from J, with 8 bases between. The CDR3: CASSLSRAEAFF. The CDR3 DNA follows: TGTGCCAGCAGTTTGTCCCGGGCTGAAGCTTTCTTT.

This clonotype has only a few counts. V is TRBV5-4 and J is TRBJ1-1; D perhaps matches TRBD1 (6 bases). CDR3 length equals 13 residues. Trimming took off 3 bases at V and 6 bases at J, with 12 bases between the two ends. In germline, CDR1 is SGHNT, CDR2 YYREEE (reference sequence). CDR3 nucleotides: TGTGCCAGCAGCTCAACAGGGTTGGCTGAAGCTTTCTTT. Amino acid sequence: CASSSTGLAEAFF.

The rearrangement uses TRBV7-2 and TRBJ1-2; 7 bases are shared with TRBD1. The germline CDR1 and CDR2 sequences are SGHTA and FQGNSA. Trimming cost V 5 bases and J 4 bases; bases outside gene matches: 10. The CDR3 contains 15 residues. The DNA for the CDR3 is TGTGCCAGCAGCCTAAGGACAGGCCGGAGCTATGGCTACACCTTC. Its translation: CASSLRTGRSYGYTF.

V gene TRBV20-1 combines with J gene TRBJ1-4; TRBD1 agrees at 7 bases. V shed 3 bases, J shed 0 bases, and the junction held 7 bases outside the gene matches. The CDR3 extends over 16 amino acids. Germline CDR1 is DFQATT and CDR2 is SNEGSKA (reference sequence). DNA of the CDR3: TGCAGTGCTAGTCCGACCCAGGGGGCAACTAATGAAAAACTGTTTTTT. This translates into CSASPTQGATNEKLFF.

This clonotype occurred many times. The chain links TRBV7-2 to TRBJ2-2; D may be TRBD1 (7 bases). The V end lost 5 bases, the J end lost 7 bases, and 23 bases lay between the germline ends. CDR1 is SGHTA, CDR2 FQGNSA, per germline. The CDR3 consists of 17 residues. The CDR3 nucleotides read TGTGCCAGCAGCCCTGAAGGGGGCGGGAATTTGCTCGGGGAGCTGTTTTTT. This sequence encodes CASSPEGGGNLLGELFF.

A few counts support this clonotype. V and J are TRBV5-6 and TRBJ1-2, with 8 bases lining up with TRBD1. Trimming at V came to 2 bases and at J to 8 bases, leaving 17 bases not matched to a gene. CDR1 is SGHDT and CDR2 is YYEEEE in the germline V gene. This CDR3 is built from 17 residues. CDR3 nucleotides: TGTGCCAGCAGCTTCCTCGGACAGGGCAACCGGGCGGGAGGCTACACCTTC. The encoded protein is CASSFLGQGNRAGGYTF.